These 9 T cell receptor beta chains were sequenced from one sample in a study of T cells in Graves' hyperthyroidism and ophthalmopathy. From RNA transcripts, TCR beta CDR3 regions were amplified. First-round RT-PCR of the TCR CDR3 relied on the HTBI primer set. Using its own MiXCR run on the multiplex PCR reads, TCRdb lists one record per CDR3 protein. The table records under 400,000 distinct CDR3 sequences, over 15% of them present only once. Sample: blood. These TCRs come from a woman between 50 and 59 years old with Graves' hyperthyroidism.

This clonotype was observed a few times. The V gene is TRBV6-2 or TRBV6-3, the J gene TRBJ1-1, with a possible D match to TRBD1 (5 bases). V lost 2 bases to trimming and J lost 4 bases, with 14 bases between them. Looked up from germline, CDR1 is MNHEY and CDR2 is SVGEGT. There are 15 residues in the CDR3. The CDR3 protein is CASSYRVIGGTEAFF. The CDR3 DNA follows: TGTGCCAGCAGTTACAGGGTCATTGGGGGCACTGAAGCTTTCTTT.

CDR3 DNA: TGTGCCAGCAGCACAGGGCTAGCCAAAAACATTCAGTACTTC. Translated, it gives CASSTGLAKNIQYF. The rearrangement uses TRBV28 and TRBJ2-4; TRBD1 is a possible D gene (6 bases). Germline CDR1 is MDHEN and CDR2 is SYDVKM. This CDR3 contains 14 residues. Trimming took off 6 bases at V and 0 bases at J, with 9 bases between the two ends. The variable domain in full, with the rest retrieved from reference TRBV28 and TRBJ2-4, is DVKVTQSSRYLVKRTGEKVFLECVQDMDHENMFWYRQDPGLGLRLIYFSYDVKMKEKGDIPEGYSVSREKKERFSLILESASTNQTSMYLCASSTGLAKNIQYFGAGTRLSVL.

To note about this clonotype: This could be a read error, since a much larger clone is one nucleotide away. This CDR3 fails to terminate in the conserved phenylalanine or tryptophan, so it likely reflects a read error. V gene TRBV18 combines with J gene TRBJ1-1, with D perhaps TRBD1 (5 bases). Germline V gene data show CDR1 as KGHSH and CDR2 as LQKENI. There are 14 residues in the CDR3. The germline V and J ends were trimmed by 3 bases and 2 bases, with 10 bases remaining between them. CDR3: CASSPGGFNTEAFL. The DNA for the CDR3 is TGTGCCAGCTCACCGGGGGGTTTCAACACTGAAGCTTTCCTT.

The V and J genes are TRBV5-1 and TRBJ2-2; D possibly uses TRBD1 or TRBD2 (5 bases each). The CDR3 totals 16 residues. The V end lost 0 bases, the J end lost 5 bases, and 14 bases lay between the germline ends. Germline CDR1 SGHRS, CDR2 YFSETQ. CDR3 bases: TGCGCCAGCAGCTTGGAGGGGACGGTAGTTACCGGGGAGCTGTTTTTT. Amino acid sequence: CASSLEGTVVTGELFF.

This clonotype has ten or more counts. This sequence joins TRBV6-1 and TRBJ2-2; 8 nucleotides match TRBD1. Per germline, CDR1 MNHNS and CDR2 SASEGT. Trimming at V came to 4 bases and at J to 5 bases, leaving 9 bases not matched to a gene. This CDR3 region has 16 residues. The CDR3 here is CASSVTGGIGTGELFF. CDR3 DNA sequence: TGTGCCAGCAGTGTTACAGGGGGAATAGGGACCGGGGAGCTGTTTTTT.

Many counts were recorded for this clonotype. This chain joins TRBV7-8 and TRBJ2-7; D is uncertain. This CDR3 region has 14 residues. CDR1 and CDR2 (germline): SGHVS, FQNEAQ. Trimming stripped 0 bases from V and 1 base from J, with 7 bases between. As DNA, the CDR3 is TGTGCCAGCAGCTTAGCTGGTGGGTCCTACGAGCAGTACGTC. Translated, it gives CASSLAGGSYEQYV.

The V gene is TRBV4-1, the J gene TRBJ2-4, with D possibly TRBD2 on 5 matching bases. V lost 3 bases, J lost 7 bases, and 13 bases lay in between. The CDR3 has 14 amino acids. Germline lookup yields CDR1 MGHRA and CDR2 YSYEKL. The CDR3 loop is CASSQNLGLNIQYF. The CDR3 DNA is TGCGCCAGCAGCCAGAACTTAGGACTCAACATTCAGTACTTC.

This clonotype came up many times. The chain carries TRBV20-1 and TRBJ2-3; no definite D call. The V end was cut by 7 bases, the J end by 2 bases, with 10 bases between. The CDR3 runs to 12 residues. Germline V gene sequence: CDR1 DFQATT, CDR2 SNEGSKA (reference sequence). The CDR3 loop is CSGLGNTDTQYF. The CDR3 DNA sequence: TGCAGTGGTCTGGGAAACACAGATACGCAGTATTTT.

The chain links TRBV15 to TRBJ2-1, with 10 positions matching TRBD2. CDR1 and CDR2 from the germline V gene are LNHNV and YYDKDF (reference sequence). CDR3 size: 15 residues. Unmatched junction bases numbered 8, after V lost 5 bases and J lost 7 bases. This chain's CDR3 is CATSSTSGYSNEQFF. The CDR3, as DNA: TGTGCCACCAGCTCGACTAGCGGGTATTCAAATGAGCAGTTCTTC.